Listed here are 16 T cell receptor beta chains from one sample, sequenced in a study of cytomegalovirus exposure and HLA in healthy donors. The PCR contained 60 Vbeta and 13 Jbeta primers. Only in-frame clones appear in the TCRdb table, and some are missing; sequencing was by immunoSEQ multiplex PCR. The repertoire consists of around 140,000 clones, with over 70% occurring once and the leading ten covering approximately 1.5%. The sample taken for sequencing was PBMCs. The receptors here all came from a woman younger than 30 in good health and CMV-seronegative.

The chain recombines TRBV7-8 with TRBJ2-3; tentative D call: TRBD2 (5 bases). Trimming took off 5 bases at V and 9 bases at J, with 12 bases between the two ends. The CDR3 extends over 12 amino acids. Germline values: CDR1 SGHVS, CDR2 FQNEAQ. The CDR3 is CASSPLSGTQYF. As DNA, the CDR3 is TGTGCCAGCAGCCCGCTCTCGGGGACGCAGTATTTT.

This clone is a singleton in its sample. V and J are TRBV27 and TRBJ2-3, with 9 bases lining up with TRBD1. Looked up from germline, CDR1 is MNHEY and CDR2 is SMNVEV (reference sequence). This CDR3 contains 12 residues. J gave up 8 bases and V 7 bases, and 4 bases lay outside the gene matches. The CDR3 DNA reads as TGTGCCAGCAACAGGGGGCCGGGTACGCAGTATTTT. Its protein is CASNRGPGTQYF.

In DNA, the CDR3 is TGTGCCAGCAGGAGGGGACATTTCTACGAGCAGTACTTC. This gives the protein CASRRGHFYEQYF. The V gene is TRBV6-5, the J gene TRBJ2-7; TRBD1 might be the D (6 bases). V was shortened by 6 bases and J by 3 bases, with 12 bases between the two germline ends. Germline V gene data show CDR1 as MNHEY and CDR2 as SVGAGI. The CDR3 length is 13 residues.

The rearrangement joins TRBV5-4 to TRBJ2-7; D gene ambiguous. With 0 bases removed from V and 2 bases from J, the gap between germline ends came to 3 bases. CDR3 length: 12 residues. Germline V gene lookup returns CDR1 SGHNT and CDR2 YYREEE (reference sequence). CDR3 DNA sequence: TGTGCCAGCAGCTTGGACACCTACGAGCAGTACTTC. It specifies CASSLDTYEQYF.

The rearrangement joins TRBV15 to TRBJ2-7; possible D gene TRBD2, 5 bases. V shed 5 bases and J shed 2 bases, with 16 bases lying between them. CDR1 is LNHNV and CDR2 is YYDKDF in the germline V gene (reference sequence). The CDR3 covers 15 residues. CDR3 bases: TGTGCCACCAGCGAGAGGGCAGGCAGCCCCTACGAGCAGTACTTC. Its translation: CATSERAGSPYEQYF.

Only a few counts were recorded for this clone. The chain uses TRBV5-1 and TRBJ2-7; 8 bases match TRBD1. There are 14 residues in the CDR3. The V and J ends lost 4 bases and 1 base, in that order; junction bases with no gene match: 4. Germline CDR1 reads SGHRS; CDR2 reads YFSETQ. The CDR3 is CASSGQGWSYEQYF. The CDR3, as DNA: TGCGCCAGCAGCGGACAGGGTTGGTCCTACGAGCAGTACTTC.

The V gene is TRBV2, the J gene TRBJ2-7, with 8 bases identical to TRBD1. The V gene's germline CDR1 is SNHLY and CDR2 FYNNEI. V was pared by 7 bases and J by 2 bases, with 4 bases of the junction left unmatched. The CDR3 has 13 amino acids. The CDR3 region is CASKRDRTYEQYF. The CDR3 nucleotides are TGTGCCAGCAAACGGGACAGGACCTACGAGCAGTACTTC.

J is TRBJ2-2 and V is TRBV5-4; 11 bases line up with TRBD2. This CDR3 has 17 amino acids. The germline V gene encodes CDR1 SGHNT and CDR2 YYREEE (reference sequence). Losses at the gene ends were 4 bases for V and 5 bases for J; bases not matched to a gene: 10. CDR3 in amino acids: CASSRQLAGVGTGELFF. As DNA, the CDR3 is TGTGCCAGCAGCCGCCAACTAGCGGGAGTCGGGACCGGGGAGCTGTTTTTT.

Written as DNA, the CDR3 is TGCGCCAGCAGCTTGACAGGGGGAGACTCTGGAAACACCATATATTTT. Translated: CASSLTGGDSGNTIYF. The rearrangement links TRBV5-1 to TRBJ1-3; 8 bases agree with TRBD1. CDR1 is SGHRS, CDR2 YFSETQ, per germline. Losses at the gene ends were 1 base for V and 0 bases for J; bases not matched to a gene: 3. The CDR3 spans 16 residues.

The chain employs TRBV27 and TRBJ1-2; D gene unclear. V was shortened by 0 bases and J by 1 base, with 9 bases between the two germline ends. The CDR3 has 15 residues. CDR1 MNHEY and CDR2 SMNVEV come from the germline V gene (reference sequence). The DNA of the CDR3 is TGTGCCAGCAGTTTATCGGGGAGAGTTAACTATGGCTACACCTTC. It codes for CASSLSGRVNYGYTF.

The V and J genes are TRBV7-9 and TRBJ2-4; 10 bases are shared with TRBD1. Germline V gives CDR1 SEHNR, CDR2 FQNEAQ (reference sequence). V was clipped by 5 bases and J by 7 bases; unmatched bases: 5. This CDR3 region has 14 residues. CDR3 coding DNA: TGTGCCAGCAGCCAAGGACAGGGGGACAACATTCAGTACTTC. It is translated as CASSQGQGDNIQYF.

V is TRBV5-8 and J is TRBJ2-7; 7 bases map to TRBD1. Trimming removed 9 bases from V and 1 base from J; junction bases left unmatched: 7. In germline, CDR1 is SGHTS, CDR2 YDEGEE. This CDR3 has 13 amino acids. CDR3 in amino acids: CATPGQNSYEQYF. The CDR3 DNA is TGTGCCACCCCGGGACAGAATTCCTACGAGCAGTACTTC.

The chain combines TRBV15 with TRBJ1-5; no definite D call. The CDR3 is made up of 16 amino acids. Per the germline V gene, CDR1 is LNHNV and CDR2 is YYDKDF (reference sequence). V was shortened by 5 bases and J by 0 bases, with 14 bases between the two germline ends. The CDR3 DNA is TGTGCCACCAGCGGGAGGCAGGTACATAGCAATCAGCCCCAGCATTTT. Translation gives CATSGRQVHSNQPQHF.

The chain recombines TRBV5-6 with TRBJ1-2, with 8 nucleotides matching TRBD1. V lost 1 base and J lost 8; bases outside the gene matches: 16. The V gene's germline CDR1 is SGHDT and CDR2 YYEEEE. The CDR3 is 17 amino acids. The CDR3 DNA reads TGTGCCAGCAGCTTGATTTACTTGGGACAGGCGGTAGTGGGCTACACCTTC. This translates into CASSLIYLGQAVVGYTF.

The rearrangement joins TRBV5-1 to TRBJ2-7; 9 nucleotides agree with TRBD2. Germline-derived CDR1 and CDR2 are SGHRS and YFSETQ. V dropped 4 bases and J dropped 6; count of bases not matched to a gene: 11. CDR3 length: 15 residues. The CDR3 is CASSPLSGSESEQYF. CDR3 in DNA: TGCGCCAGCAGCCCACTTAGCGGGAGTGAGTCCGAGCAGTACTTC.

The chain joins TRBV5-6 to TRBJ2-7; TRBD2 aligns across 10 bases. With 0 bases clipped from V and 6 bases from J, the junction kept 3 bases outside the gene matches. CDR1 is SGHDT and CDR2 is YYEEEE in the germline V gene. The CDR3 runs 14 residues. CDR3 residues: CASSLDLAGVEQYF. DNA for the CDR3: TGTGCCAGCAGCTTGGACCTAGCGGGAGTCGAGCAGTACTTC. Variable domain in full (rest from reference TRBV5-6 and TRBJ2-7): DAGVTQSPTHLIKTRGQQVTLRCSPKSGHDTVSWYQQALGQGPQFIFQYYEEEERQRGNFPDRFSGHQFPNYSSELNVNALLLGDSALYLCASSLDLAGVEQYFGPGTRLTVT.